Shown below are 30 T cell receptor beta chains from a single sample sequenced in a study of T-cell memory formation after mild COVID-19. TCRdb itself ran the 5' RACE reads through MiXCR, one entry per CDR3 protein. The sample has under 40,000 distinct CDR3 sequences; approximately 8.3% are singletons. The specimen sequenced was PBMCs or a T cell subset sorted from them (not recorded which). The source of these receptors is a man aged 18 to 29 who had mild COVID-19 (a few samples of this study predate the infection). Cell type and time point are not known.

This clonotype was seen repeatedly, ten times or more. The chain is built from TRBV20-1 and TRBJ2-3; TRBD2 matches at 14 bases. CDR3 length: 16 residues. The trim removed 3 bases at V and 2 bases at J, leaving 4 bases unmatched. CDR1 DFQATT and CDR2 SNEGSKA come from the germline V gene (reference sequence). The CDR3 protein is CSASWTSGGNTDTQYF. In nucleotides, the CDR3 is TGCAGTGCTAGTTGGACTAGCGGGGGGAACACAGATACGCAGTATTTT.

This clonotype was seen ten or more times. The chain employs TRBV2 and TRBJ1-5; 8 bases line up with TRBD1. This CDR3 is 14 amino acids long. Germline CDR1 SNHLY, CDR2 FYNNEI. V was clipped by 10 bases and J by 5 bases; unmatched bases: 10. CDR3 sequence: CATRTGYVDQPQHF. The CDR3 nucleotides read TGTGCCACAAGGACAGGGTATGTGGATCAGCCCCAGCATTTT.

The V gene is TRBV2, the J gene TRBJ1-6; a weak D match, TRBD1 (6 bases). The CDR3 covers 14 residues. Germline CDR1 and CDR2: SNHLY and FYNNEI. The V and J ends lost 10 bases and 7 bases respectively, with 17 bases between them. CDR3 protein: CATLRGDLNSPLHF. CDR3 nucleotide sequence: TGTGCCACCCTTAGGGGGGACCTGAATTCACCCCTCCACTTT.

This clonotype was seen repeatedly, ten times or more. The rearrangement joins TRBV5-1 to TRBJ2-3; 8 bases map to TRBD1. V was pared by 4 bases and J by 2 bases, with 9 bases of the junction left unmatched. This CDR3 spans 16 amino acids. Germline CDR1 and CDR2: SGHRS and YFSETQ. CDR3 DNA: TGCGCCAGCAGCCACTCAAGGACAGGGATCACAGATACGCAGTATTTT. Its protein product is CASSHSRTGITDTQYF.

V is TRBV4-2 and J is TRBJ1-2; 10 nucleotides agree with TRBD1. Germline loops: CDR1 LGHNA, CDR2 YNFKEQ. The CDR3 has 15 residues. The V gene end was trimmed by 3 bases and the J gene end by 6 bases; junction bases not matched to a gene: 7. CDR3 region: CASSQEAGTGDGYTF. As DNA, the CDR3 is TGTGCCAGCAGCCAGGAGGCCGGGACAGGGGATGGCTACACCTTC.

This clonotype was found many times. Here the CDR3 DNA reads TGTGCCAGCAGCTTACAGCGGGGGGCTCCCTACGAGCAGTACGTC. Its protein is CASSLQRGAPYEQYV. The chain employs TRBV7-2 and TRBJ2-7; 9 bases map to TRBD2. CDR3 length equals 15 residues. The trim removed 2 bases at V and 2 bases at J, leaving 4 bases unmatched. Per germline, CDR1 SGHTA and CDR2 FQGNSA.

Many counts were recorded for this clonotype. V gene TRBV18 combines with J gene TRBJ2-1; TRBD1 agrees at 8 bases. This CDR3 contains 14 residues. Per germline, CDR1 KGHSH and CDR2 LQKENI. Unmatched junction bases numbered 7, after V lost 5 bases and J lost 7 bases. Here the CDR3 DNA reads TGTGCCAGCTCATCAAGACAGGGGATTAATGAGCAGTTCTTC. It is translated as CASSSRQGINEQFF.

This clonotype showed up many times. The chain combines TRBV6-2 or TRBV6-3 with TRBJ1-2; 8 bases fit TRBD1. V lost 7 bases and J lost 2; bases outside the gene matches: 6. Germline V gene data show CDR1 as MNHEY and CDR2 as SVGEGT. This CDR3 comprises 14 residues. CDR3: CASTWTGRNYGYTF. CDR3 in DNA: TGTGCCAGCACCTGGACAGGGAGGAACTATGGCTACACCTTC.

This clonotype was found many times. This chain joins TRBV12-3 or TRBV12-4 and TRBJ1-1; D may be TRBD1 (6 bases). Trimming left V 3 bases short and J 3 bases short, with 14 bases between. CDR3 size: 15 residues. The CDR3 sequence: CASSFHRASDTEAFF. CDR3 coding DNA: TGTGCCAGCAGTTTCCACAGGGCTTCGGACACTGAAGCTTTCTTT.

The chain links TRBV7-6 to TRBJ2-3; TRBD1 matches at 7 bases. The length of the CDR3 is 17 residues. The germline gives CDR1 SGHVS, CDR2 FNYEAQ. V lost 4 bases and J lost 1; bases outside the gene matches: 11. Here the CDR3 reads CASSSRTGAQGTDTQYF. CDR3 in DNA: TGTGCCAGCAGCTCAAGAACAGGGGCCCAAGGCACAGATACGCAGTATTTT.

This clonotype has ten or more counts. The gene calls are TRBV4-2 and TRBJ2-2; D possibly corresponds to TRBD2 (5 bases). Per the germline V gene, CDR1 is LGHNA and CDR2 is YNFKEQ. The CDR3 consists of 15 residues. Trimming left V 0 bases short and J 6 bases short, with 11 bases between. The CDR3 region is CASSQEYSSPGELFF. The CDR3 DNA is TGTGCCAGCAGCCAAGAGTATTCTAGCCCCGGGGAGCTGTTTTTT.

The rearrangement uses TRBV7-9 and TRBJ1-1; D is unresolved. The CDR3 loop spans 12 amino acids. Trimming pared 1 base from V and 4 bases from J, leaving 4 bases between. Germline V CDR1 and CDR2: SEHNR, FQNEAQ (reference sequence). The CDR3, as DNA: TGTGCCAGCAGCTTAGACTCCACTGAAGCTTTCTTT. Encoded protein: CASSLDSTEAFF.

In its sample, this clonotype was seen many times. The chain has TRBV12-3 or TRBV12-4 and TRBJ2-5; possibly TRBD1 for D (5 bases). The V end was cut by 5 bases, the J end by 3 bases, with 13 bases between. This CDR3 is 14 amino acids long. The CDR3 protein is CASSPTWTKETQYF. In nucleotides, the CDR3 is TGTGCCAGCAGTCCCACCTGGACAAAAGAGACCCAGTACTTC.

This clonotype was counted ten times or more. The V and J genes are TRBV6-2 or TRBV6-3 and TRBJ1-5, with 10 bases lining up with TRBD1. V lost 7 bases and J lost 5; bases outside the gene matches: 8. The CDR3 contains 15 residues. The V gene's germline CDR1 is MNHEY and CDR2 SVGEGT. The CDR3 coding sequence is TGTGCCAGCACCAATGACAGGGGGCAAGATCAGCCCCAGCATTTT. Its protein product is CASTNDRGQDQPQHF.

This clonotype was recorded at least ten times. This chain joins TRBV12-3 or TRBV12-4 and TRBJ1-1; TRBD1 is a possible D gene (5 bases). The V and J ends lost 3 bases and 1 base respectively, with 6 bases between them. The CDR3 extends over 13 amino acids. DNA of the CDR3: TGTGCCAGCAGTTTGACAGAGAACACTGAAGCTTTCTTT. It yields the protein CASSLTENTEAFF.

This clonotype has a count of ten or more. This CDR3 reads CSASNRPLLRAGANVLTF. Here the CDR3 DNA reads TGCAGTGCTTCCAATAGACCCCTCTTGAGAGCTGGGGCCAACGTCCTGACTTTC. The chain carries TRBV20-1 and TRBJ2-6; no firm D call. V shed 5 bases and J shed 2 bases, with 22 bases lying between them. The CDR3 runs 18 residues. CDR1 is DFQATT, CDR2 SNEGSKA, per germline (reference sequence).

This clonotype was detected many times. The chain carries TRBV7-2 and TRBJ1-5; D is unresolved. Looked up from germline, CDR1 is SGHTA and CDR2 is FQGNSA. The V end lost 5 bases, the J end lost 3 bases, and 14 bases lay between the germline ends. The CDR3 consists of 15 residues. The CDR3 loop is CASSRLSGVNQPQHF. The CDR3 DNA sequence: TGTGCCAGCAGCCGCCTGAGTGGAGTCAATCAGCCCCAGCATTTT.

On this clonotype: Here the CDR3 omits its conserved ending phenylalanine or tryptophan, so a read error is the likely source. The gene calls are TRBV7-9 and TRBJ1-1; 11 bases are shared with TRBD1. The germline V gene has CDR1 SEHNR and CDR2 FQNEAQ (reference sequence). The ends lost 0 bases at V and 10 bases at J; junction bases unmatched: 1. This CDR3 is 13 amino acids long. The CDR3 loop is CASSLAGQGGAFY. Here the CDR3 DNA reads TGTGCCAGCAGCTTAGCGGGACAGGGGGGAGCTTTCTAT.

There are a few counts of this clonotype. The chain recombines TRBV20-1 with TRBJ2-1; maybe TRBD2 (5 bases). V lost 2 bases, J lost 1 base, and 12 bases lay in between. CDR3 size: 15 residues. Germline CDR1 DFQATT, CDR2 SNEGSKA (reference sequence). The CDR3 loop is CSARWPRASYNEQFF. CDR3 DNA sequence: TGCAGTGCTAGATGGCCGAGGGCTTCCTACAATGAGCAGTTCTTC.

This clonotype was counted ten times or more. The chain has TRBV27 and TRBJ1-2; possibly TRBD1 for D (6 bases). The CDR3 has 14 residues. V lost 5 bases and J 4 bases, leaving 14 bases between the germline ends. Germline V gene sequence: CDR1 MNHEY, CDR2 SMNVEV (reference sequence). DNA of the CDR3: TGTGCCAGCAGTCCACAGGGCTCGGGCTATGGCTACACCTTC. Protein sequence: CASSPQGSGYGYTF.

This clonotype was seen repeatedly, ten times or more. This chain connects TRBV20-1 to TRBJ2-3; 13 positions match TRBD2. Germline CDR1 and CDR2: DFQATT and SNEGSKA (reference sequence). V trimming: 5 bases; J trimming: 8 bases; junction bases outside the gene matches: 10. The CDR3 contains 15 residues. CDR3 DNA: TGCAGTGCTGCACTAGCGGGGGGGGGAGCCGCTACGCAGTATTTT. Translation: CSAALAGGGAATQYF.

The genes are TRBV11-2 and TRBJ2-5; D is ambiguous. Looked up from germline, CDR1 is SGHAT and CDR2 is FQNNGV. This CDR3 is 14 amino acids long. Trimming took 5 bases from V and 5 from J, leaving 15 bases between them. This CDR3 reads CASSGATVGETQYF. The CDR3 region has the DNA TGTGCCAGCAGCGGAGCTACGGTGGGGGAGACCCAGTACTTC.

This clonotype was counted many times. The V call is TRBV20-1, the J call TRBJ2-3; perhaps D is TRBD1 or TRBD2 (5 bases each). This CDR3 comprises 17 residues. Germline lookup yields CDR1 DFQATT and CDR2 SNEGSKA (reference sequence). V lost 5 bases and J lost 0, with 21 bases in between. CDR3 region: CSAFNPLVRESTDTQYF. For the CDR3, the DNA is TGCAGTGCTTTCAACCCCTTGGTCAGGGAGAGCACAGATACGCAGTATTTT.

This clonotype has a handful of counts. This rearrangement joins TRBV29-1 to TRBJ2-3; no clear D gene. The CDR3 is 12 residues long. Trimming took 4 bases from V and 2 from J, leaving 7 bases between them. CDR1 is SQVTM and CDR2 is ANQGSEA in the germline V gene. This CDR3 reads CSVGVNTDTQYF. DNA for the CDR3: TGCAGCGTTGGGGTCAACACAGATACGCAGTATTTT.

This clonotype was counted at least ten times. The chain has TRBV7-2 and TRBJ2-6; D is uncertain. The V end was cut by 1 base, the J end by 0 bases, with 7 bases between. Germline CDR1 reads SGHTA; CDR2 reads FQGNSA. This CDR3 comprises 16 residues. In DNA form, the CDR3 reads TGTGCCAGCAGCTTAGAGGCACTCTCTGGGGCCAACGTCCTGACTTTC. Translated, it gives CASSLEALSGANVLTF.

In its sample, this clonotype is medium-sized (0.01 to 0.1%). CDR3 loop: CSAPSVANTEAFF. CDR3 DNA sequence: TGCAGTGCCCCCAGTGTGGCGAACACTGAAGCTTTCTTT. V and J are TRBV20-1 and TRBJ1-1, with no clear D. Trimming left V 6 bases short and J 1 base short, with 12 bases between. Germline CDR1 is DFQATT and CDR2 is SNEGSKA (reference sequence). This CDR3 has 13 residues.

This clonotype was recorded many times. The rearrangement uses TRBV6-5 and TRBJ1-6, with D uncertain. The CDR3 covers 15 residues. The germline V and J ends were trimmed by 4 bases and 7 bases, with 14 bases remaining between them. Germline V gene sequence: CDR1 MNHEY, CDR2 SVGAGI. CDR3 sequence: CASSFKVRRNSPLHF. CDR3 DNA: TGTGCCAGCAGTTTTAAGGTCAGAAGGAATTCACCCCTCCACTTT.

This clonotype was observed many times. DNA of the CDR3: TGTGCCAGCAGCCAAGATTGGATAAGGACAGGAATGAACACTGAAGCTTTCTTT. Translating gives CASSQDWIRTGMNTEAFF. The chain has TRBV4-2 and TRBJ1-1; 7 bases fit TRBD1. This CDR3 contains 18 residues. The germline V gene has CDR1 LGHNA and CDR2 YNFKEQ. V shed 0 bases, J shed 0 bases, and the junction held 10 bases outside the gene matches.

At least ten counts were recorded for this clonotype. The chain has TRBV10-3 and TRBJ2-3, with D tentatively TRBD1 (6 bases). The CDR3 loop spans 16 amino acids. V gave up 2 bases and J gave up 3 bases, with 15 bases separating them. Germline CDR1 reads ENHRY; CDR2 reads SYGVKD. The CDR3 DNA is TGTGCCATCAGTGAGGGGGGCAGACTAAAGACAGATACGCAGTATTTT. Amino acid sequence: CAISEGGRLKTDTQYF.

In this sample, this clonotype turned up many times. The chain joins TRBV6-5 to TRBJ1-1, with D perhaps matching TRBD1 (6 bases). In germline, CDR1 is MNHEY, CDR2 SVGAGI. The CDR3 is made up of 15 amino acids. The V and J ends lost 5 bases and 1 base respectively, with 14 bases between them. The CDR3 loop reads CASSDHRASNTEAFF. As DNA, the CDR3 is TGTGCCAGCAGTGATCACAGGGCCTCGAACACTGAAGCTTTCTTT.